Below, 28 T cell receptor beta chains from the same sample are listed, as sequenced in a study of identifying expanded T cells in peripheral blood. Repertoires were generated with immunoSEQ multiplex PCR, while TCRdb's copy carries only in-frame clones and drops some. The sample lists more than 70,000 clones; around 85% were seen once. The specimen was blood. These receptors all come from a person aged 18 to 75 in good health.

This sequence joins TRBV6-1 and TRBJ2-1; TRBD2 matches at 8 bases. Losses at the gene ends were 10 bases for V and 4 bases for J; bases not matched to a gene: 12. CDR1 MNHNS and CDR2 SASEGT come from the germline V gene. This CDR3 comprises 15 residues. The CDR3: CATLRGAGAYNEQFF. Here the CDR3 DNA reads TGTGCCACACTGCGGGGGGCAGGGGCGTACAATGAGCAGTTCTTC.

This clone was seen more than once but under ten times. The chain joins TRBV2 to TRBJ1-1; D not certain. V was cut by 10 bases and J by 5 bases, with 11 bases left in between. Germline loops: CDR1 SNHLY, CDR2 FYNNEI. The CDR3 length is 11 residues. For the CDR3, the DNA is TGTGCCACCGCGGGCGAGACTGAAGCTTTCTTT. Residues: CATAGETEAFF.

CDR3 DNA sequence: TGCGCCAGCAGCCAAGACGTTTCCAGGGTCTTTTCTGGGGAGCAGTACTTC. This encodes CASSQDVSRVFSGEQYF. V usage is TRBV4-3 and J usage is TRBJ2-7, with a possible D match to TRBD1 (5 bases). The CDR3 totals 17 residues. Germline V lookup: CDR1 LGHNA, CDR2 YSLEER. Trimming cost V 0 bases and J 7 bases, with 22 bases left between them.

This rearrangement joins TRBV19 to TRBJ1-3; tentative D call: TRBD1 (5 bases). CDR1 LNHDA and CDR2 SQIVND come from the germline V gene (reference sequence). The CDR3 runs to 16 residues. V was shortened by 4 bases and J by 2 bases, with 15 bases between the two germline ends. CDR3: CASSNPTAYTGNTIYF. The CDR3 coding sequence is TGTGCCAGTAGTAACCCGACAGCCTATACTGGAAACACCATATATTTT. The whole variable domain, filled in from reference TRBV19 and TRBJ1-3, reads DGGITQSPKYLFRKEGQNVTLSCEQNLNHDAMYWYRQDPGQGLRLIYYSQIVNDFQKGDIAEGYSVSREKKESFPLTVTSAQKNPTAFYLCASSNPTAYTGNTIYFGEGSWLTVV.

This rearrangement joins TRBV18 to TRBJ1-2; unclear D gene. Germline-derived CDR1 and CDR2 are KGHSH and LQKENI. The CDR3 runs 14 residues. The V gene lost 5 bases and the J gene lost 4 bases, with 14 bases spanning the gap. CDR3 protein: CASSDIGRTYGYTF. In DNA, the CDR3 is TGTGCCAGCTCAGATATAGGACGGACCTATGGCTACACCTTC.

The chain uses TRBV7-9 and TRBJ2-5; 14 nucleotides line up with TRBD2. In germline, CDR1 is SEHNR, CDR2 FQNEAQ (reference sequence). Trimming removed 4 bases from V and 2 bases from J; junction bases left unmatched: 6. This CDR3 region has 17 residues. The CDR3 spells CASSSSGTSGGQETQYF. The CDR3 nucleotides are TGTGCCAGCAGCTCATCCGGGACTAGCGGGGGACAAGAGACCCAGTACTTC.

In this sample, this clone turned up once. The rearrangement joins TRBV5-1 to TRBJ1-6, with 10 bases that match TRBD1. V trimming: 0 bases; J trimming: 7 bases; junction bases outside the gene matches: 10. The CDR3 has 18 amino acids. Germline V gene lookup returns CDR1 SGHRS and CDR2 YFSETQ. This CDR3 is CASSLGLGTGASNSPLHF. The CDR3 DNA reads as TGCGCCAGCAGCTTGGGTCTCGGGACAGGGGCGTCAAATTCACCCCTCCACTTT.

This clone showed up just once. This sequence joins TRBV16 and TRBJ2-2; D is unclear. The CDR3 sequence is 14 residues long. Germline-derived CDR1 and CDR2 are KGHSY and FQNENV. The V and J ends lost 4 bases and 5 bases respectively, with 11 bases between them. The CDR3 coding sequence is TGTGCCAGCAGCCCCGCATCTCCTACCGGGGAGCTGTTTTTT. Translated, it gives CASSPASPTGELFF.

This rearrangement joins TRBV9 to TRBJ1-1; 7 bases are a match to TRBD1. Germline CDR1 reads SGDLS; CDR2 reads YYNGEE. Trimming removed 0 bases from V and 1 base from J; junction bases left unmatched: 6. The CDR3 is made up of 16 amino acids. CDR3 loop: CASSVGVRTGNTEAFF. CDR3 sequence (DNA): TGTGCCAGCAGCGTAGGTGTGAGGACAGGGAACACTGAAGCTTTCTTT.

The J gene is TRBJ2-5, the V gene TRBV5-1; D is possibly TRBD1 (5 bases). Germline values: CDR1 SGHRS, CDR2 YFSETQ. This CDR3 is 14 amino acids long. V lost 0 bases, J lost 4 bases, and 10 bases lay in between. The CDR3 here is CASSLVAGPETQYF. Here the CDR3 DNA reads TGCGCCAGCAGCTTGGTTGCAGGGCCAGAGACCCAGTACTTC.

The chain links TRBV18 to TRBJ2-4; D ambiguous. This CDR3 spans 16 amino acids. Looked up from germline, CDR1 is KGHSH and CDR2 is LQKENI. Trimming took 2 bases from V and 0 from J, leaving 11 bases between them. CDR3 nucleotide sequence: TGTGCCAGCTCACCATCGGGCCTAACAGCCAAAAACATTCAGTACTTC. This encodes CASSPSGLTAKNIQYF.

V is TRBV7-9 and J is TRBJ2-3; 10 positions match TRBD2. Trimming cost V 1 base and J 5 bases; bases outside gene matches: 6. The length of the CDR3 is 16 residues. CDR1 and CDR2 from the germline V gene are SEHNR and FQNEAQ (reference sequence). Here the CDR3 DNA reads TGTGCCAGCAGCTTAGTAAGCGGGGGGGCTGGAGATACGCAGTATTTT. Translated, it gives CASSLVSGGAGDTQYF.

The CDR3 DNA reads as TGTGCCAGCTCACCACCAGGGGAGGTGAACGAGCAGTACTTC. Amino acids: CASSPPGEVNEQYF. The chain employs TRBV18 and TRBJ2-7, with D possibly being TRBD2 (6 bases). The CDR3 spans 14 residues. Trimming stripped 0 bases from V and 5 bases from J, with 11 bases between. CDR1 is KGHSH and CDR2 is LQKENI in the germline V gene.

This chain joins TRBV30 and TRBJ2-3, with no clear D. The length of the CDR3 is 13 residues. The germline V gene encodes CDR1 GTSNPN and CDR2 SVGIG (reference sequence). Trimming took 0 bases from V and 4 from J, leaving 8 bases between them. This CDR3 is CAWSVLFPDTQYF. The CDR3 DNA is TGTGCCTGGAGTGTACTATTTCCAGATACGCAGTATTTT.

This chain links TRBV6-1 with TRBJ2-5; the match to TRBD1 covers 7 bases. This CDR3 contains 13 residues. The J segment lost 4 bases and the V segment lost 6 bases, leaving 5 bases of the junction unmatched. The germline CDR1 and CDR2 sequences are MNHNS and SASEGT. Here the CDR3 reads CASRRQGRETQYF. CDR3 in DNA: TGTGCCAGCAGGAGACAGGGACGAGAGACCCAGTACTTC.

The chain combines TRBV7-2 with TRBJ1-1; D is possibly TRBD1 (5 bases). CDR1 and CDR2 (germline): SGHTA, FQGNSA. CDR3 length: 14 amino acids. The V end lost 1 base, the J end lost 9 bases, and 15 bases lay between the germline ends. The CDR3: CASSLEWPGTKAFF. CDR3 bases: TGTGCCAGCAGCTTAGAGTGGCCCGGGACTAAAGCTTTCTTT.

V gene TRBV6-6 combines with J gene TRBJ1-1; a weak D match, TRBD1 (5 bases). Looked up from germline, CDR1 is MNHNY and CDR2 is SVGAGI (reference sequence). This CDR3 is built from 14 residues. V was shortened by 2 bases and J by 6 bases, with 13 bases between the two germline ends. CDR3 bases: TGTGCCAGCAGTTACGGAATGGGGGTCGCTGAAGCTTTCTTT. It yields the protein CASSYGMGVAEAFF.

CDR3 DNA sequence: TGTGCCAGCAGCCGACATCACGGGGGGACGGCGGAAGCTTTCTTT. This translates into CASSRHHGGTAEAFF. V gene TRBV6-5 combines with J gene TRBJ1-1, with a weak D call TRBD1 (5 bases). This CDR3 contains 15 residues. V was trimmed by 6 bases and J by 8 bases, leaving 22 bases between them. From germline, CDR1 is MNHEY and CDR2 SVGAGI.

The gene calls are TRBV29-1 and TRBJ2-7; D is uncertain. Germline loops: CDR1 SQVTM, CDR2 ANQGSEA. This CDR3 is 12 amino acids long. The V gene lost 7 bases and the J gene lost 1 base, with 11 bases spanning the gap. The CDR3 here is CSGKDNSYEQYF. The CDR3, as DNA: TGCAGCGGGAAAGACAATTCCTACGAGCAGTACTTC.

This chain uses TRBV5-6 with TRBJ1-2; D remains ambiguous. This CDR3 is built from 14 residues. Germline V gene lookup returns CDR1 SGHDT and CDR2 YYEEEE. The V gene lost 0 bases and the J gene lost 4 bases, with 10 bases spanning the gap. CDR3 coding DNA: TGTGCCAGCAGCTTGGTGGGCCAAACCTATGGCTACACCTTC. Amino acid sequence: CASSLVGQTYGYTF.

The CDR3, as DNA: TGTGCCAGCAGCACCCGGGGAGTACATGAAAAACTGTTTTTT. This sequence encodes CASSTRGVHEKLFF. The chain recombines TRBV7-2 with TRBJ1-4; D ambiguous. This CDR3 comprises 14 residues. With 5 bases removed from V and 6 bases from J, the gap between germline ends came to 13 bases. Germline values: CDR1 SGHTA, CDR2 FQGNSA.

The V gene is TRBV18, the J gene TRBJ2-7; TRBD1 agrees at 11 bases. Germline trimming cut 5 bases from V and 4 bases from J; bases unmatched to any gene: 10. From germline, CDR1 is KGHSH and CDR2 LQKENI. The CDR3 covers 16 residues. This CDR3 reads CASSSPGTGGTYEQYF. The CDR3 DNA follows: TGTGCCAGCTCATCGCCCGGGACAGGGGGGACTTACGAGCAGTACTTC.

This chain joins TRBV2 and TRBJ1-5; 9 positions match TRBD1. Germline V lookup: CDR1 SNHLY, CDR2 FYNNEI. The V gene end was trimmed by 6 bases and the J gene end by 4 bases; junction bases not matched to a gene: 4. The CDR3 sequence is 14 residues long. CDR3 bases: TGTGCCAGCAGCATGGGACAGGGTAATCAGCCCCAGCATTTT. Its translation: CASSMGQGNQPQHF.

This clone was observed once. This rearrangement joins TRBV2 to TRBJ1-2, with a tentative D call TRBD1 (6 bases). Trimming stripped 4 bases from V and 6 bases from J, with 21 bases between. This CDR3 spans 16 amino acids. Per germline, CDR1 SNHLY and CDR2 FYNNEI. Here the CDR3 DNA reads TGTGCCAGCAGTGTACGACGAAACAGGGACGGGAATGGCTACACCTTC. It translates to CASSVRRNRDGNGYTF.

V gene TRBV5-1 combines with J gene TRBJ2-2; D is unclear. The CDR3 runs 15 residues. Trimming left V 4 bases short and J 1 base short, with 11 bases between. The germline V gene encodes CDR1 SGHRS and CDR2 YFSETQ. The CDR3 DNA is TGCGCCAGCAGCCTGGTTGGGGAGAACACCGGGGAGCTGTTTTTT. Translated, it gives CASSLVGENTGELFF.

The CDR3 protein is CASSSGTNTEAFF. Written as DNA, the CDR3 is TGTGCCAGCAGCTCCGGGACGAACACTGAAGCTTTCTTT. J is TRBJ1-1 and V is TRBV9; weak D call: TRBD1 (5 bases). V gave up 4 bases and J gave up 1 base, with 8 bases separating them. CDR1 is SGDLS, CDR2 YYNGEE, per germline. This CDR3 spans 13 amino acids. Complete variable domain (other parts from reference TRBV9 and TRBJ1-1): DSGVTQTPKHLITATGQRVTLRCSPRSGDLSVYWYQQSLDQGLQFLIQYYNGEERAKGNILERFSAQQFPDLHSELNLSSLELGDSALYFCASSSGTNTEAFFGQGTRLTVV.

The V call is TRBV7-6, the J call TRBJ2-1; D may match TRBD1 or TRBD2 (6 bases each). The germline V gene has CDR1 SGHVS and CDR2 FNYEAQ. CDR3 size: 17 residues. Trimming took 4 bases from V and 0 from J, leaving 16 bases between them. Written as DNA, the CDR3 is TGTGCCAGCAGCTGGGGGGCTAGCGAGAGCTCCTACAATGAGCAGTTCTTC. This encodes CASSWGASESSYNEQFF.

The CDR3 loop reads CASSRGTGGSSYEQYF. CDR3 nucleotide sequence: TGTGCCAGCAGCCGAGGGACAGGGGGCTCCTCCTACGAGCAGTACTTC. The chain has TRBV5-4 and TRBJ2-7; 12 bases are shared with TRBD1. CDR3 size: 16 residues. Germline V CDR1 and CDR2: SGHNT, YYREEE (reference sequence). The ends lost 4 bases at V and 0 bases at J; junction bases unmatched: 5.